These 30 T cell receptor beta chains were all obtained from the same sample, sequenced in a study of blood T cell repertoires in COVID-19. Sequencing was performed with immunoSEQ multiplex PCR; in TCRdb, only in-frame clones are kept and a portion is missing. The top ten clones hold approximately 9% of a sample with under 150,000 clones, roughly 76% of them seen once. Sequencing was done on a sample of peripheral blood. Source of these receptors: a woman aged 50 to 60 with active or convalescent COVID-19.

The V call is TRBV5-1, the J call TRBJ2-3; 7 bases line up with TRBD2. The CDR3 totals 14 residues. Losses at the gene ends were 0 bases for V and 6 bases for J; bases not matched to a gene: 4. Per germline, CDR1 SGHRS and CDR2 YFSETQ. The CDR3 region is CASSLERAGDTQYF. The CDR3 DNA follows: TGCGCCAGCAGCTTGGAAAGAGCGGGGGATACGCAGTATTTT.

This clone has just a few counts. The chain combines TRBV7-2 with TRBJ1-4; 7 nucleotides match TRBD1. The CDR3 sequence is 16 residues long. CDR1 and CDR2 (germline): SGHTA, FQGNSA. J was trimmed by 0 bases and V by 3 bases; bases with no gene match: 4. CDR3 sequence: CASSLGQSATNEKLFF. The DNA for the CDR3 is TGTGCCAGCAGCTTGGGACAGTCAGCAACTAATGAAAAACTGTTTTTT.

The count of this clone is one. This chain links TRBV10-3 with TRBJ2-1; 8 bases are shared with TRBD2. This CDR3 has 15 amino acids. Trimming at V came to 5 bases and at J to 4 bases, leaving 7 bases not matched to a gene. CDR1 ENHRY and CDR2 SYGVKD come from the germline V gene. The DNA of the CDR3 is TGTGCCATCAGTCAGCCCGGGGGGGAATACAATGAGCAGTTCTTC. Protein sequence: CAISQPGGEYNEQFF.

The CDR3 DNA reads as TGTGCCACCAGTGACCCTGGGGGGTTTCCAGATACGCAGTATTTT. It specifies CATSDPGGFPDTQYF. The rearrangement uses TRBV24-1 and TRBJ2-3, with TRBD2 as a possible D gene (6 bases). There are 15 residues in the CDR3. The germline V gene encodes CDR1 KGHDR and CDR2 SFDVKD. Trimming took off 4 bases at V and 4 bases at J, with 14 bases between the two ends.

About this clone: Other DNA sequences in this sample translate to the same CDR3. This chain joins TRBV2 and TRBJ2-7; D perhaps matches TRBD1 (5 bases). Trimming pared 6 bases from V and 3 bases from J, leaving 9 bases between. This CDR3 spans 12 amino acids. The germline V gene has CDR1 SNHLY and CDR2 FYNNEI. CDR3 sequence: CASSRQGYEQYF. CDR3 bases: TGTGCCAGCAGCCGCCAGGGCTACGAGCAGTACTTC.

This chain connects TRBV10-3 to TRBJ2-7; TRBD2 might be the D (6 bases). The germline V and J ends were trimmed by 0 bases and 2 bases, with 17 bases remaining between them. The CDR3 is made up of 17 amino acids. Germline CDR1 and CDR2: ENHRY and SYGVKD. CDR3 in DNA: TGTGCCATCAGTGAGTCGGGACCTCGGAGGGGAACCTACGAGCAGTACTTC. It translates to CAISESGPRRGTYEQYF.

V gene TRBV7-2 combines with J gene TRBJ2-5; the match to TRBD2 covers 16 bases. The CDR3 has 17 residues. The germline CDR1 and CDR2 sequences are SGHTA and FQGNSA. Unmatched junction bases numbered 6, after V lost 4 bases and J lost 4 bases. The CDR3 DNA reads TGTGCCAGCAGCTCGGGACTAGCGGGGGGGCCCTTAGAGACCCAGTACTTC. Translation: CASSSGLAGGPLETQYF.

V gene TRBV11-3 combines with J gene TRBJ2-1; D possibly corresponds to TRBD2 (5 bases). The V end lost 4 bases, the J end lost 5 bases, and 12 bases lay between the germline ends. The germline gives CDR1 SGHNT, CDR2 YENEEA. The CDR3 consists of 14 residues. The CDR3 protein is CASSSTRADNEQFF. CDR3 nucleotide sequence: TGTGCCAGCAGCTCGACGCGGGCAGACAATGAGCAGTTCTTC.

This chain joins TRBV19 and TRBJ1-5, with TRBD1 matching over 7 bases. The CDR3 is 14 residues long. Looked up from germline, CDR1 is LNHDA and CDR2 is SQIVND (reference sequence). Germline trimming cut 4 bases from V and 7 bases from J; bases unmatched to any gene: 7. The CDR3 spells CASSRTDRRQPQHF. DNA for the CDR3: TGTGCCAGTAGTAGAACGGACAGGAGGCAGCCCCAGCATTTT.

V is TRBV6-2 or TRBV6-3 and J is TRBJ2-2, with D possibly being TRBD2 (6 bases). In germline, CDR1 is MNHEY, CDR2 SVGEGT. This CDR3 contains 15 residues. V shed 6 bases and J shed 6 bases, with 17 bases lying between them. CDR3 amino acids: CASSKAGSSAGELFF. CDR3 DNA sequence: TGTGCCAGCAGCAAAGCCGGGAGCTCAGCCGGGGAGCTGTTTTTT.

In its sample, this clone was seen a few times. The V call is TRBV7-2, the J call TRBJ1-1; no reliable D call. CDR1 SGHTA and CDR2 FQGNSA come from the germline V gene. This CDR3 contains 14 residues. Trimming stripped 1 base from V and 0 bases from J, with 6 bases between. CDR3 bases: TGTGCCAGCAGCTTAGACTCGGTGAACACTGAAGCTTTCTTT. Protein product: CASSLDSVNTEAFF.

The chain is built from TRBV18 and TRBJ1-2; 9 bases are a match to TRBD1. Germline CDR1 KGHSH, CDR2 LQKENI. Germline trimming cut 2 bases from V and 3 bases from J; bases unmatched to any gene: 7. CDR3 length: 16 amino acids. The CDR3 is CASSPSGQGFYYGYTF. CDR3 sequence (DNA): TGTGCCAGCTCACCATCTGGACAGGGGTTTTACTATGGCTACACCTTC.

The chain couples TRBV3-1 (or the pseudogene TRBV3-2) to TRBJ2-2; D ambiguous. The germline V gene has CDR1 LGHDT and CDR2 YNNKEL (reference sequence). The V and J ends lost 1 base and 0 bases respectively, with 6 bases between them. The CDR3 is made up of 15 amino acids. CDR3 DNA sequence: TGTGCCAGCAGCCAAGTACTGGCGAACACCGGGGAGCTGTTTTTT. Its protein is CASSQVLANTGELFF.

The chain uses TRBV7-3 and TRBJ1-1; D remains unclear. The germline V and J ends were trimmed by 1 base and 1 base, with 7 bases remaining between them. This CDR3 is built from 14 residues. Per germline, CDR1 SGHTA and CDR2 FQGTGA. The CDR3 protein is CASSLSGKNTEAFF. The CDR3 DNA sequence: TGTGCCAGCAGCTTAAGTGGCAAGAACACTGAAGCTTTCTTT.

V is TRBV7-2 and J is TRBJ1-5; TRBD1 aligns across 7 bases. Losses at the gene ends were 1 base for V and 4 bases for J; bases not matched to a gene: 10. CDR1 and CDR2 (germline): SGHTA, FQGNSA. The CDR3 is made up of 17 amino acids. The CDR3 spells CASSLGGSGQRNQPQHF. The CDR3 nucleotides are TGTGCCAGCAGCTTAGGAGGCTCGGGACAGAGAAATCAGCCCCAGCATTTT.

This chain uses TRBV18 with TRBJ1-1, with a weak D call TRBD1 (5 bases). The germline CDR1 and CDR2 sequences are KGHSH and LQKENI. The CDR3 loop spans 14 amino acids. V gave up 6 bases and J gave up 1 base, with 12 bases separating them. The CDR3 sequence is CASSSTGRNTEAFF. The CDR3 coding sequence is TGTGCCAGCTCCAGTACAGGCAGGAACACTGAAGCTTTCTTT.

The V and J genes are TRBV9 and TRBJ1-4; tentative D call: TRBD1 (5 bases). The CDR3 spans 15 residues. The V end lost 4 bases, the J end lost 0 bases, and 10 bases lay between the germline ends. Germline V gene data show CDR1 as SGDLS and CDR2 as YYNGEE. CDR3 sequence: CASSPTGATNEKLFF. The CDR3 DNA reads as TGTGCCAGCAGCCCAACAGGAGCAACTAATGAAAAACTGTTTTTT.

This chain connects TRBV19 to TRBJ2-1; 12 bases align to TRBD2. Germline V lookup: CDR1 LNHDA, CDR2 SQIVND (reference sequence). The CDR3 contains 18 residues. V lost 3 bases to trimming and J lost 0 bases; unmatched junction nucleotides: 6. CDR3 in DNA: TGTGCCAGTAGTATTCCTAGCGGGGGGGGCCGCTCCTACAATGAGCAGTTCTTC. Its translation is CASSIPSGGGRSYNEQFF.

The CDR3 DNA reads TGTGCCTGGAGTTCCGGACTAGCGGGAGGGACGACCCAGTACTTC. It specifies CAWSSGLAGGTTQYF. J is TRBJ2-5 and V is TRBV30, with 15 bases that match TRBD2. The CDR3 is 15 residues long. The J segment lost 7 bases and the V segment lost 2 bases, leaving 5 bases of the junction unmatched. Germline V lookup: CDR1 GTSNPN, CDR2 SVGIG (reference sequence).

This sequence joins TRBV9 and TRBJ2-6, with D perhaps matching TRBD1 (7 bases). From germline, CDR1 is SGDLS and CDR2 YYNGEE. V lost 5 bases and J 0 bases, leaving 18 bases between the germline ends. This CDR3 region has 18 residues. DNA for the CDR3: TGTGCCAGCAGTTTCCCAGGGGGGAATGGCTCTGGGGCCAACGTCCTGACTTTC. It encodes CASSFPGGNGSGANVLTF. The variable domain in full, completed from reference TRBV9 and TRBJ2-6, reads DSGVTQTPKHLITATGQRVTLRCSPRSGDLSVYWYQQSLDQGLQFLIQYYNGEERAKGNILERFSAQQFPDLHSELNLSSLELGDSALYFCASSFPGGNGSGANVLTFGAGSRLTVL.

This clone occurred a few times. This chain links TRBV15 with TRBJ1-3; no reliable D call. The length of the CDR3 is 15 residues. V dropped 0 bases and J dropped 2 bases, with 8 bases sitting between them. The V gene's germline CDR1 is LNHNV and CDR2 YYDKDF (reference sequence). This CDR3 reads CATSRDPGTGNTIYF. The CDR3 DNA is TGTGCCACCAGCAGAGACCCGGGAACTGGAAACACCATATATTTT.

V is TRBV7-9 and J is TRBJ1-1, with 10 bases matching TRBD1. Germline V gene lookup returns CDR1 SEHNR and CDR2 FQNEAQ (reference sequence). V shed 5 bases, J shed 4 bases, and the junction held 4 bases outside the gene matches. This CDR3 comprises 14 residues. CDR3 sequence reads: CASSLGDRGTEAFF. The CDR3 DNA follows: TGTGCCAGCAGCCTCGGGGACAGGGGCACTGAAGCTTTCTTT.

This clone was seen more than once but under ten times. This chain links TRBV6-2 or TRBV6-3 with TRBJ2-7, with 7 bases lining up with TRBD1. The ends lost 8 bases at V and 3 bases at J; junction bases unmatched: 7. The V gene's germline CDR1 is MNHEY and CDR2 SVGEGT. The CDR3 has 13 residues. The DNA for the CDR3 is TGTGCCAGCGGCCCAAACAGGGGCTACGAGCAGTACTTC. It specifies CASGPNRGYEQYF.

The chain is built from TRBV6-5 and TRBJ1-2, with TRBD1 matching 10 bases. J gave up 5 bases and V 0 bases, and 6 bases lay outside the gene matches. This CDR3 contains 16 residues. Germline loops: CDR1 MNHEY, CDR2 SVGAGI. CDR3 coding DNA: TGTGCCAGCAGTTACTCATCCCCGGGACAGGGGTATGGCTACACCTTC. Its protein product is CASSYSSPGQGYGYTF.

The V gene is TRBV18, the J gene TRBJ1-4; TRBD1 agrees at 7 bases. Germline V gives CDR1 KGHSH, CDR2 LQKENI. The CDR3 consists of 13 residues. V shed 8 bases and J 4 bases; nucleotides not matched to a gene: 4. DNA for the CDR3: TGTGCCAGCGCCGGGACAGTTAATGAAAAACTGTTTTTT. This codes for CASAGTVNEKLFF.

This clone has just a few counts. This sequence joins TRBV10-1 and TRBJ2-7, with 10 bases lining up with TRBD2. The CDR3 totals 15 residues. Germline loops: CDR1 WNHNN, CDR2 SYGVQD (reference sequence). The V segment lost 11 bases and the J segment 3 bases; nucleotides outside the gene matches: 13. CDR3 sequence: CAGSQIGLADYEQYF. The CDR3, as DNA: TGCGCCGGGTCCCAGATCGGACTAGCGGACTACGAGCAGTACTTC.

The chain joins TRBV3-1 (or the pseudogene TRBV3-2) to TRBJ2-6, with 10 bases identical to TRBD1. Germline-derived CDR1 and CDR2 are LGHDT and YNNKEL (reference sequence). The V gene end was trimmed by 3 bases and the J gene end by 4 bases; junction bases not matched to a gene: 12. The CDR3 spans 19 residues. The CDR3 region is CASSHPLGQGTQGANVLTF. CDR3 nucleotide sequence: TGTGCCAGCAGCCACCCTCTGGGACAGGGGACGCAGGGGGCCAACGTCCTGACTTTC.

The chain links TRBV5-6 to TRBJ1-6; D is unresolved. Germline V lookup: CDR1 SGHDT, CDR2 YYEEEE. Trimming left V 0 bases short and J 10 bases short, with 8 bases between. This CDR3 has 13 amino acids. Here the CDR3 reads CASSLGEGSPLHF. The CDR3 region has the DNA TGTGCCAGCAGCTTGGGGGAGGGATCACCCCTCCACTTT.

This chain joins TRBV14 and TRBJ2-1, with 7 bases that match TRBD2. Germline V lookup: CDR1 SGHDN, CDR2 FVKESK. The V and J ends lost 0 bases and 4 bases, in that order; junction bases with no gene match: 9. The CDR3 has 17 residues. In DNA form, the CDR3 reads TGTGCCAGCAGCCAAGATAATGGGCTAGCGGATTACAATGAGCAGTTCTTC. It specifies CASSQDNGLADYNEQFF.

The sample holds one count of this clone. The V gene is TRBV7-2, the J gene TRBJ2-7, with TRBD1 matching 8 bases. V lost 1 base, J lost 5 bases, and 7 bases stayed unmatched. Germline V gives CDR1 SGHTA, CDR2 FQGNSA. The CDR3 has 15 residues. The CDR3 here is CASSLVRTGSHEQYF. The DNA of the CDR3 is TGTGCCAGCAGCTTAGTTAGGACAGGGTCGCACGAGCAGTACTTC.